A single sample is the source of the 25 T cell receptor beta chains below, sequenced in a study of chemoradiotherapy in HPV16-positive cancers (dated by TCRdb to 2021 to 2024). The protocol used for the library was the immunoSEQ multiplex PCR assay. Here the immuneACCESS table is served through TCRdb, limited to in-frame sequences with V and J called. Missing clones are a known gap in these copies; in checked studies unresolved V genes cover under half, and the rest lacks a known reason. This sample gives roughly 130 clones in total; roughly 95% of them show up just once. The leading ten clones occupy roughly 8% of the sample. The sample in question was tumor tissue, obtained from a patient who underwent chemoradiotherapy. These receptors all come from a human donor with HPV-associated anogenital cancer.

V gene TRBV2 combines with J gene TRBJ1-2; TRBD1 matches 7 bases. The trim removed 7 bases at V and 3 bases at J, leaving 5 bases unmatched. CDR3 size: 13 residues. Germline CDR1 reads SNHLY; CDR2 reads FYNNEI. This CDR3 reads CASILQGYYGYTF. CDR3 nucleotide sequence: TGTGCCAGCATATTACAGGGGTACTATGGCTACACCTTC.

V gene TRBV13 combines with J gene TRBJ2-3, with 8 bases aligning to TRBD2. The germline V gene has CDR1 PRHDT and CDR2 FYEKMQ (reference sequence). The CDR3 consists of 16 residues. V trimming: 4 bases; J trimming: 4 bases; junction bases outside the gene matches: 10. The DNA of the CDR3 is TGTGCCAGCAGCTCTCGGGGGGGTTATATGGCAGATACGCAGTATTTT. Translated: CASSSRGGYMADTQYF.

V usage is TRBV6-5 and J usage is TRBJ1-6; tentative D call: TRBD1 (6 bases). This CDR3 contains 12 residues. The germline V gene encodes CDR1 MNHEY and CDR2 SVGAGI. Trimming left V 5 bases short and J 12 bases short, with 11 bases between. This chain's CDR3 is CASSTLQGPLHF. Written as DNA, the CDR3 is TGTGCCAGCAGTACTCTACAGGGACCCCTCCACTTT.

This CDR3 is CASSLVGGNTGELFF. The CDR3 DNA reads as TGCGCCAGCAGCTTGGTCGGGGGAAACACCGGGGAGCTGTTTTTT. The genes are TRBV5-1 and TRBJ2-2, with D possibly being TRBD2 (6 bases). CDR1 SGHRS and CDR2 YFSETQ come from the germline V gene. The germline V and J ends were trimmed by 0 bases and 2 bases, with 8 bases remaining between them. CDR3 length equals 15 residues.

The sample holds one count of this clone. The chain employs TRBV5-3 and TRBJ2-3, with TRBD1 matching over 8 bases. TRBV5-3 is assigned to the ORF class and has an uncertain function. V dropped 3 bases and J dropped 1; count of bases not matched to a gene: 4. The CDR3 runs 15 residues. The CDR3: CARSWTGTGTDTQYF. CDR3 in DNA: TGTGCCAGAAGCTGGACAGGGACTGGCACAGATACGCAGTATTTT.

This clone appeared once. The CDR3: CASSLVRDGVASAFF. CDR3 bases: TGTGCCAGCAGCTTGGTCCGGGACGGGGTAGCGTCCGCTTTCTTT. The chain employs TRBV5-4 and TRBJ1-1; D is possibly TRBD1 (5 bases). V dropped 0 bases and J dropped 11 bases, with 20 bases sitting between them. The CDR3 has 15 residues. The germline gives CDR1 SGHNT, CDR2 YYREEE (reference sequence).

A note on this clone: The junction departs from germline at one end; a sequencing error may be responsible. V usage is TRBV30 and J usage is TRBJ1-4, with 7 bases matching TRBD1. Germline V lookup: CDR1 GTSNPN, CDR2 SVGIG (reference sequence). The CDR3 loop spans 12 amino acids. The CDR3 DNA reads as TGTGCCTGGAGTGTCCTGACAGGGACGGTGGTTTTT. It translates to CAWSVLTGTVVF.

This sequence joins TRBV5-6 and TRBJ2-2; D gene uncertain. Germline V gene data show CDR1 as SGHDT and CDR2 as YYEEEE. The CDR3 contains 14 residues. The V and J ends lost 3 bases and 6 bases respectively, with 12 bases between them. CDR3 sequence reads: CASSSGLVAGELFF. For the CDR3, the DNA is TGTGCCAGCAGCTCTGGGTTGGTCGCCGGGGAGCTGTTTTTT.

The J gene is TRBJ2-3, the V gene TRBV7-6, with TRBD1 matching over 9 bases. The CDR3 is 15 residues long. Germline lookup yields CDR1 SGHVS and CDR2 FNYEAQ. V lost 5 bases and J lost 1; bases outside the gene matches: 4. CDR3 sequence (DNA): TGTGCCAGCAGCCGGACAGGGGACGGCACAGATACGCAGTATTTT. Encoded protein: CASSRTGDGTDTQYF.

This chain links TRBV5-1 with TRBJ1-3; D gene ambiguous. The CDR3 totals 16 residues. Germline V gene sequence: CDR1 SGHRS, CDR2 YFSETQ. Trimming pared 1 base from V and 0 bases from J, leaving 11 bases between. For the CDR3, the DNA is TGCGCCAGCAGCTTGACGCCGGCCCGCTCTGGAAACACCATATATTTT. As protein: CASSLTPARSGNTIYF.

The V gene is TRBV29-1, the J gene TRBJ1-2; TRBD1 might be the D (6 bases). The germline V gene has CDR1 SQVTM and CDR2 ANQGSEA. The CDR3 runs to 13 residues. The V gene lost 0 bases and the J gene lost 7 bases, with 12 bases spanning the gap. CDR3 sequence: CSVEEQGGSGYTF. The CDR3, as DNA: TGCAGCGTTGAAGAACAGGGAGGTAGTGGCTACACCTTC.

The gene calls are TRBV11-2 and TRBJ2-2; 7 nucleotides line up with TRBD2. The J segment lost 0 bases and the V segment lost 8 bases, leaving 6 bases of the junction unmatched. Germline V CDR1 and CDR2: SGHAT, FQNNGV. The CDR3 contains 15 residues. This CDR3 reads CASVLGTTNTGELFF. The CDR3 region has the DNA TGTGCCAGCGTCCTCGGGACTACGAACACCGGGGAGCTGTTTTTT.

This clone was seen once. This chain connects TRBV7-6 to TRBJ1-1; 9 bases match TRBD1. Germline V gene lookup returns CDR1 SGHVS and CDR2 FNYEAQ. The CDR3 runs to 17 residues. V gave up 2 bases and J gave up 3 bases; unmatched junction bases: 10. The DNA of the CDR3 is TGTGCCAGCAGCTTAAGAGCGGGGACAGGGCGGTACACTGAAGCTTTCTTT. Its protein is CASSLRAGTGRYTEAFF.

This sequence joins TRBV9 and TRBJ1-3; D gene unclear. Germline CDR1 and CDR2: SGDLS and YYNGEE. The V end was cut by 0 bases, the J end by 7 bases, with 8 bases between. CDR3 length: 13 residues. This CDR3 reads CASSVGGGNTIYF. The CDR3 nucleotides are TGTGCCAGCAGCGTAGGAGGAGGGAACACCATATATTTT.

This rearrangement joins TRBV9 to TRBJ1-2; tentatively, D is TRBD1 (5 bases). The V and J ends lost 4 bases and 7 bases respectively, with 20 bases between them. The CDR3 sequence is 15 residues long. Germline lookup yields CDR1 SGDLS and CDR2 YYNGEE. DNA for the CDR3: TGTGCCAGCAGCCCCCCCGGCAGGGAGAAAGGTGGCTACACCTTC. This encodes CASSPPGREKGGYTF.

The gene calls are TRBV6-4 and TRBJ2-1; D is unresolved. The CDR3 totals 13 residues. Germline CDR1 reads MRHNA; CDR2 reads SNTAGT. V lost 2 bases, J lost 5 bases, and 7 bases lay in between. CDR3 DNA: TGTGCCAGCAGTGACGGCCCGAACAATGAGCAGTTCTTC. Its protein is CASSDGPNNEQFF.

This clone was counted a single time. The chain uses TRBV5-4 and TRBJ2-1, with TRBD1 as a possible D gene (6 bases). The CDR3 is 16 residues long. V was cut by 1 base and J by 3 bases, with 14 bases left in between. CDR1 and CDR2 (germline): SGHNT, YYREEE (reference sequence). In DNA, the CDR3 is TGTGCCAGCAGCTTGCGAACAGGGTCGAACTACAATGAGCAGTTCTTC. Its protein product is CASSLRTGSNYNEQFF.

The CDR3 sequence: CSVPFTGKDYGYTF. In DNA form, the CDR3 reads TGCAGCGTCCCCTTTACAGGGAAGGACTATGGCTACACCTTC. The chain uses TRBV29-1 and TRBJ1-2, with D possibly being TRBD1 (6 bases). Germline V CDR1 and CDR2: SQVTM, ANQGSEA. The V end was cut by 6 bases, the J end by 3 bases, with 17 bases between. This CDR3 is built from 14 residues.

The chain uses TRBV7-9 and TRBJ2-5; 10 bases line up with TRBD1. The germline CDR1 and CDR2 sequences are SEHNR and FQNEAQ (reference sequence). The CDR3 totals 14 residues. Trimming took 7 bases from V and 5 from J; bases not matched to a gene: 7. This CDR3 is CASTPGQGMETQYF. The CDR3 DNA follows: TGTGCCAGCACCCCGGGACAGGGGATGGAGACCCAGTACTTC.

The V call is TRBV30, the J call TRBJ1-2; the D gene is possibly TRBD1 (5 bases). Trimming took off 0 bases at V and 5 bases at J, with 13 bases between the two ends. The CDR3 consists of 14 residues. The V gene's germline CDR1 is GTSNPN and CDR2 SVGIG (reference sequence). CDR3 region: CAWSVQQVRYGYTF. DNA of the CDR3: TGTGCCTGGAGTGTACAACAGGTTAGATATGGCTACACCTTC. Filled out from reference TRBV30 and TRBJ1-2, the complete variable domain reads SQTIHQWPATLVQPVGSPLSLECTVEGTSNPNLYWYRQAAGRGLQLLFYSVGIGQISSEVPQNLSASRPQDRQFILSSKKLLLSDSGFYLCAWSVQQVRYGYTFGSGTRLTVV.

The genes are TRBV29-1 and TRBJ1-2; no reliable D call. Germline assignment: CDR1 SQVTM and CDR2 ANQGSEA. The CDR3 loop spans 13 amino acids. V dropped 0 bases and J dropped 4 bases, with 9 bases sitting between them. The CDR3 spells CSVEEGGGYGYTF. The CDR3 bases are TGCAGCGTTGAAGAGGGAGGCGGCTATGGCTACACCTTC.

The CDR3 DNA sequence: TGTGCCAGCAGCGTAGAACAGGACAATGAAAAACTGTTTTTT. It yields the protein CASSVEQDNEKLFF. This chain joins TRBV9 and TRBJ1-4, with a tentative D call TRBD1 (5 bases). This CDR3 is built from 14 residues. Trimming removed 0 bases at V and 5 bases at J, with 8 bases between. Germline CDR1 is SGDLS and CDR2 is YYNGEE.

The J gene is TRBJ2-3, the V gene TRBV7-9, with TRBD2 matching 10 bases. V trimming: 4 bases; J trimming: 0 bases; junction bases outside the gene matches: 10. The CDR3 runs 18 residues. Germline V gives CDR1 SEHNR, CDR2 FQNEAQ (reference sequence). The chain's CDR3 is CASSSVAGGFPSTDTQYF. CDR3 nucleotide sequence: TGTGCCAGCAGCTCGGTAGCGGGGGGATTCCCAAGCACAGATACGCAGTATTTT.

V and J are TRBV2 and TRBJ2-5; D unclear. The V gene lost 5 bases and the J gene lost 4 bases, with 11 bases spanning the gap. This CDR3 is 13 amino acids long. Per the germline V gene, CDR1 is SNHLY and CDR2 is FYNNEI. CDR3 in amino acids: CASSSDWPETQYF. The CDR3 DNA reads as TGTGCCAGCAGTTCTGACTGGCCAGAGACCCAGTACTTC.

V and J are TRBV7-2 and TRBJ2-5, with D possibly matching TRBD1 (5 bases). This CDR3 comprises 14 residues. Trimming removed 5 bases at V and 2 bases at J, with 12 bases between. The germline V gene encodes CDR1 SGHTA and CDR2 FQGNSA. CDR3 nucleotides: TGTGCCAGCAGCGGCAGGGCAGGTCAAGAGACCCAGTACTTC. Its protein product is CASSGRAGQETQYF.